This T cell receptor beta chain originates from a study of blood T cell repertoires in COVID-19. Across the study: PBMCs, B-cell-depleted T cells, or T cells were the source of the cDNA or gDNA that made up the material.

Only in-frame clones appear in the TCRdb table, and some are missing; sequencing was by immunoSEQ multiplex PCR. The profile covers about 250,000 clones, with around 85% appearing a single time and 9.1% taken by the ten largest. The length of the CDR3 is 14 residues. The germline gives CDR1 SGHTA, CDR2 FQGNSA. With 4 bases removed from V and 7 bases from J, the gap between germline ends came to 16 bases. The sequencing input was PBMCs or T cells enriched from blood (not recorded which). The clonotype originates from a woman between 45 and 60 years old with acute COVID-19. V is TRBV7-2 and J is TRBJ1-2, with D perhaps TRBD1 (6 bases). CDR3 nucleotide sequence: TGTGCCAGCAGCTCGACCGGTACAGGGACTGGCTACACCTTC. It translates to CASSSTGTGTGYTF.